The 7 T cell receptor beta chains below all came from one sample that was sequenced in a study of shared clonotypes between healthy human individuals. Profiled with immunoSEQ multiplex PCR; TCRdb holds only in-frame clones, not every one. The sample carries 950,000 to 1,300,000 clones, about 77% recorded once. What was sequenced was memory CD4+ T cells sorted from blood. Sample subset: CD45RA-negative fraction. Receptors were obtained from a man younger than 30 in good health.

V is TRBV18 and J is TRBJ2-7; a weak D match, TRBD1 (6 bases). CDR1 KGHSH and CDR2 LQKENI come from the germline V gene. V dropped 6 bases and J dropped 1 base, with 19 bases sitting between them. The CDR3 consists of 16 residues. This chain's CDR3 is CASSTTQGPGSYEQYF. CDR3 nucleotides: TGTGCCAGCTCGACTACACAGGGCCCGGGGTCCTACGAGCAGTACTTC.

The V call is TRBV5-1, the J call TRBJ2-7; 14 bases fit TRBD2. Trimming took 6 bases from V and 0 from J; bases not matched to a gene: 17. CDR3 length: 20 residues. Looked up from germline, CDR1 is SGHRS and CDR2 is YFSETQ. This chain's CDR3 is CASTRLAGGPIAGSSYEQYF. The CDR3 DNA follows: TGCGCCAGCACGCGACTAGCGGGAGGGCCGATAGCGGGAAGCTCCTACGAGCAGTACTTC.

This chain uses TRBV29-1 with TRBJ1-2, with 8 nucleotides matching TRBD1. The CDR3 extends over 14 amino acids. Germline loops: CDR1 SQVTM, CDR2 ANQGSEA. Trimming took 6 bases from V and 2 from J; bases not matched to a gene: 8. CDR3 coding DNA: TGCAGCGTAGCCACCGGGACAGGAAACTATGGCTACACCTTC. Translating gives CSVATGTGNYGYTF.

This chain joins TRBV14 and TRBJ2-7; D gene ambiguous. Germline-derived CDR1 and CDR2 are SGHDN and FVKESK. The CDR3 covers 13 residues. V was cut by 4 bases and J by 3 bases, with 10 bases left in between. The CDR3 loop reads CASSRSKGYEQYF. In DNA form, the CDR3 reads TGTGCCAGCAGCCGTAGCAAGGGCTACGAGCAGTACTTC.

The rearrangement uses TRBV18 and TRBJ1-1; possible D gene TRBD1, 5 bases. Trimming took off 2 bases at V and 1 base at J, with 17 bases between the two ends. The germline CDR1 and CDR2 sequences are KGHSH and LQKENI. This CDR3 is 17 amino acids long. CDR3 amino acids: CASSPRGGVLGNTEAFF. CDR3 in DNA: TGTGCCAGCTCACCAAGGGGAGGCGTGTTGGGGAACACTGAAGCTTTCTTT. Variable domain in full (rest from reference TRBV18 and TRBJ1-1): NAGVMQNPRHLVRRRGQEARLRCSPMKGHSHVYWYRQLPEEGLKFMVYLQKENIIDESGMPKERFSAEFPKEGPSILRIQQVVRGDSAAYFCASSPRGGVLGNTEAFFGQGTRLTVV.

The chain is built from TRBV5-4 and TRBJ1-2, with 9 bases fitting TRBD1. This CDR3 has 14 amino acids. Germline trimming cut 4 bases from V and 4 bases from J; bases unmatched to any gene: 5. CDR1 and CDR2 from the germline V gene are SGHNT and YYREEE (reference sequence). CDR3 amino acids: CASSRPGQGYGYTF. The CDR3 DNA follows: TGTGCCAGCAGCAGACCGGGACAGGGCTATGGCTACACCTTC.

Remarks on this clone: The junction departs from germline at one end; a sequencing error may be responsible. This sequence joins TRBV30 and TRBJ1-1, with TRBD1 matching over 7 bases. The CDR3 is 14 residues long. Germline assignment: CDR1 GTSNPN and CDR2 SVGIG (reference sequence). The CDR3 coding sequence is TGTGCCTCGAGTCCGGGACAGAAGGGGTTTGAAGCTTTCTTT. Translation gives CASSPGQKGFEAFF.